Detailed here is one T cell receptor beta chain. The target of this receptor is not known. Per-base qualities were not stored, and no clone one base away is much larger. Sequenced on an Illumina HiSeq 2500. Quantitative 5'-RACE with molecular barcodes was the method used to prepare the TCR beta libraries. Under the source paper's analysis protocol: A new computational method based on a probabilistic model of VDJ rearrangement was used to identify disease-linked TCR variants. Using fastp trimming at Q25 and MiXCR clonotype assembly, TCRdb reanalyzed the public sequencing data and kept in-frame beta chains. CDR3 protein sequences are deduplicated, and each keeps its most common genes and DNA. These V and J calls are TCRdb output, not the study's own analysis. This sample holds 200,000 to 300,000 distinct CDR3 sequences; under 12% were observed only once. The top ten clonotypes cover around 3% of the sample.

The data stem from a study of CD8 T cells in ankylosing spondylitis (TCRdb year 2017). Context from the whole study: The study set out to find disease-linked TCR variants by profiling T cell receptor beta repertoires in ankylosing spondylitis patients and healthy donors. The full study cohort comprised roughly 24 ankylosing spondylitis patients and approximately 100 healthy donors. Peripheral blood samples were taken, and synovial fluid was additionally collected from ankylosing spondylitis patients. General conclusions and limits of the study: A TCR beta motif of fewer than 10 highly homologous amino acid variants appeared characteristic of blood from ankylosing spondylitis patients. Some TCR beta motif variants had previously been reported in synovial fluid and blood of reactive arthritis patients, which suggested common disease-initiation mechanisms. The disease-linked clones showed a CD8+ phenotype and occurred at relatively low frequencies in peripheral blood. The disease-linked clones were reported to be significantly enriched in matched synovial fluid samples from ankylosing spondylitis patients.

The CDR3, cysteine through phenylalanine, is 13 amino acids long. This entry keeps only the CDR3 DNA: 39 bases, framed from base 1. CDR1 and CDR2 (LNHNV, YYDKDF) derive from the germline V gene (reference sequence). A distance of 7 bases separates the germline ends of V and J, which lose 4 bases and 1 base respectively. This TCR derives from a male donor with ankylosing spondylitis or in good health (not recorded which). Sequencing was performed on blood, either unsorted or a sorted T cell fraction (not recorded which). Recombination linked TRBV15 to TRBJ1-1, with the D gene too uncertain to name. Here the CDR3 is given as CATSKFPNTEAFF. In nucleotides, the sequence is TGTGCCACCAGCAAATTTCCGAACACTGAAGCTTTCTTT.